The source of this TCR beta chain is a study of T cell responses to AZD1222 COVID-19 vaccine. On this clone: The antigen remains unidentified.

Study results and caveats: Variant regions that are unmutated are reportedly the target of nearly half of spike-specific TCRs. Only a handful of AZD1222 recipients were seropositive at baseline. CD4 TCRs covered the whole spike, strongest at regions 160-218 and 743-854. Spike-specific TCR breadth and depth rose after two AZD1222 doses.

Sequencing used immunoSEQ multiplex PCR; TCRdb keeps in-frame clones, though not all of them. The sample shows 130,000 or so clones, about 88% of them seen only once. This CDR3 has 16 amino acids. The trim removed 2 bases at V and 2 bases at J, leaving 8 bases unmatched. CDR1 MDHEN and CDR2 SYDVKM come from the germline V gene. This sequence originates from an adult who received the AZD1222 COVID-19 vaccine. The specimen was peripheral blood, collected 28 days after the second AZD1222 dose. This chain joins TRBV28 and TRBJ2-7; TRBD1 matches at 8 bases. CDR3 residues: CASSLVRGQGTYEQYF. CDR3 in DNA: TGTGCCAGCAGTTTAGTTCGAGGACAGGGTACCTACGAGCAGTACTTC.